This is a list of T cell receptor beta chains from one sample in a study of CD8 T cells in Susac syndrome. From the immunoSEQ multiplex PCR reads, TCRdb called clonotypes with MiXCR, one entry per CDR3 protein. This sample carries approximately 90,000 distinct CDR3 sequences, just under 95% of them seen once, and the ten largest clones take roughly 0.32%. Sequenced material: CD8+ T cells from PBMCs. The receptors come from a human donor in good health. Each CDR3 is given with its conserved first and last residue. A D gene is named only where the DNA matches it firmly.

cdr3_aa cdr3_nt j_call cdr3_length d_call v_call
CASSHKSSYEQYF TGTGCCAGCAGCCACAAGAGCTCCTACGAGCAGTACTTC TRBJ2-7 13 - TRBV7-9
CASLPLLAGAGETQYF TGTGCCAGCCTTCCTCTACTAGCGGGGGCCGGAGAGACCCAGTACTTC TRBJ2-5 16 TRBD2 TRBV12-3/TRBV12-4
CASNPLTGSIYEQYF TGTGCCAGCAATCCTTTGACAGGTTCTATCTACGAGCAGTACTTC TRBJ2-7 15 - TRBV6-2/TRBV6-3
CASSDRDTGFSGQPQHF TGTGCCAGCAGTGACAGGGACACCGGTTTTAGCGGTCAGCCCCAGCATTTT TRBJ1-5 17 - TRBV2
CAWSTRGNTGELFF TGTGCCTGGAGTACCAGGGGGAACACCGGGGAGCTGTTTTTT TRBJ2-2 14 - TRBV30
CASSSPEPNTEAFF TGTGCCAGCAGTTCCCCCGAGCCGAACACTGAAGCTTTCTTT TRBJ1-1 14 - TRBV28
CASSLAGRNTDTQYF TGCGCCAGCAGCTTGGCGGGACGCAACACAGATACGCAGTATTTT TRBJ2-3 15 - TRBV5-1
CASSIATGGGGQPQHF TGTGCCAGTAGTATCGCCACAGGGGGCGGCGGGCAGCCCCAGCATTTT TRBJ1-5 16 TRBD1 TRBV19
CASSPGTGALNYGYTF TGTGCCAGCAGCCCCGGGACAGGGGCCCTTAACTATGGCTACACCTTC TRBJ1-2 16 TRBD1 TRBV5-6
CASSGAGQGATGELFF TGTGCCAGCAGTGGGGCGGGACAGGGGGCAACCGGGGAGCTGTTTTTT TRBJ2-2 16 TRBD1 TRBV2
CASSATGDGEAFF TGCGCCAGCAGCGCCACAGGGGACGGTGAAGCTTTCTTT TRBJ1-1 13 TRBD1 TRBV5-1
CASSAEGRLNTEAFF TGTGCCAGCAGCGCCGAGGGCCGTCTGAACACTGAAGCTTTCTTT TRBJ1-1 15 - TRBV9